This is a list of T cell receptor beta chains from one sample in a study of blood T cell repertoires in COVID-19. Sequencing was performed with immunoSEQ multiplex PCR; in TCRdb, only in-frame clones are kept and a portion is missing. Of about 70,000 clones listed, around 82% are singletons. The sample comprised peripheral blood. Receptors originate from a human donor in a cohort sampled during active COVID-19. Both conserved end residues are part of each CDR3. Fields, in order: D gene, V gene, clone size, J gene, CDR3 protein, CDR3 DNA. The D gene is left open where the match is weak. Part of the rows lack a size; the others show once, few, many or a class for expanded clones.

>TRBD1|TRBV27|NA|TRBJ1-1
CASSSGQGWPTEAFF
TGTGCCAGCAGTTCTGGACAGGGCTGGCCAACTGAAGCTTTCTTT
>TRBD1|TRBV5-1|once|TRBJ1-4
CASSLKTGTEGGKLFF
TGCGCCAGCAGCTTGAAGACGGGGACAGAGGGTGGAAAACTGTTTTTT
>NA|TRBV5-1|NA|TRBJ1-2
CASSAGGQNYGYTF
TGCGCCAGCAGCGCGGGCGGACAGAACTATGGCTACACCTTC
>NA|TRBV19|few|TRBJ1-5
CASSINGAGQPQHF
TGTGCCAGTAGTATCAACGGAGCAGGGCAGCCCCAGCATTTT
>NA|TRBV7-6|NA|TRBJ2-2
CASSSEIGDSGELFF
TGTGCCAGCAGCTCCGAGATCGGGGATTCCGGGGAGCTGTTTTTT
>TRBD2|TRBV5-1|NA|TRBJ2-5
CASSLAGLAGGQETQYF
TGCGCCAGCAGCTTGGCGGGACTAGCGGGAGGTCAAGAGACCCAGTACTTC
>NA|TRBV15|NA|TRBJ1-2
CATSRDHGGGRGYTF
TGTGCCACCAGCAGAGATCATGGGGGCGGGAGGGGCTACACCTTC
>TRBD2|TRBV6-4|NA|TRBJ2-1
CASSDSGLAGFSEQFF
TGTGCCAGCAGTGACTCGGGACTAGCGGGCTTCAGTGAGCAGTTCTTC
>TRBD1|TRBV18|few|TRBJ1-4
CASSPRDRGTTNEKLFF
TGTGCCAGCTCACCGCGGGACAGGGGGACAACTAATGAAAAACTGTTTTTT
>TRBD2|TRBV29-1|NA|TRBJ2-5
CSANTGGNGETQYF
TGCAGCGCTAACACGGGGGGGAATGGAGAGACCCAGTACTTC
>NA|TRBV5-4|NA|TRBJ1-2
CASSLGQGNRGYTF
TGTGCCAGCAGCTTGGGTCAGGGGAATAGAGGCTACACCTTC
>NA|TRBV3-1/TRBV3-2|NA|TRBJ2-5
CASSQGGEETQYF
TGTGCCAGCAGCCAAGGGGGCGAGGAGACCCAGTACTTC
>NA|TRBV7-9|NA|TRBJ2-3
CASSLGGPSTDTQYF
TGTGCCAGCAGCTTGGGGGGTCCAAGCACAGATACGCAGTATTTT
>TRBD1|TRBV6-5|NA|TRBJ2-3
CASTMGQGGTDTQYF
TGTGCCAGCACGATGGGACAGGGAGGCACAGATACGCAGTATTTT
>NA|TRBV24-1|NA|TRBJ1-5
CATSDSQGGSNQPQHF
TGTGCCACCAGTGATTCTCAGGGTGGTAGCAATCAGCCCCAGCATTTT
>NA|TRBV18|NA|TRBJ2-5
CASSPVTQETQYF
TGTGCCAGCTCACCCGTCACACAAGAGACCCAGTACTTC
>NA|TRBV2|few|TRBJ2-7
CASSEGYSYEQYF
TGTGCCAGCAGTGAAGGTTACAGCTACGAGCAGTACTTC
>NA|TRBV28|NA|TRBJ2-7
CASSSRTLSYEQYF
TGTGCCAGCAGTTCCAGGACTCTATCCTACGAGCAGTACTTC
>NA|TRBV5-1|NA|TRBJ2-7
CASSLDRNYEQYF
TGCGCCAGCAGCTTGGACAGGAATTACGAGCAGTACTTC
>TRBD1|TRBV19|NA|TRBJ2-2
CASSRGQGANTGELFF
TGTGCCAGTAGCCGAGGACAGGGCGCGAACACCGGGGAGCTGTTTTTT
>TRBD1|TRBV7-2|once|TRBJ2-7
CASSLTSGTGMYEQYF
TGTGCCAGCAGCTTAACATCCGGGACAGGGATGTACGAGCAGTACTTC
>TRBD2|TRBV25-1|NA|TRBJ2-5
CASREAAGGGETQYF
TGTGCCAGCAGGGAGGCAGCGGGAGGGGGAGAGACCCAGTACTTC
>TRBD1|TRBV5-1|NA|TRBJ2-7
CASSFETGGRYEQYF
TGCGCCAGCAGTTTTGAGACAGGGGGCAGGTACGAGCAGTACTTC
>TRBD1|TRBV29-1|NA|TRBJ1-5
CSVTTGVGNQPQHF
TGCAGCGTCACCACAGGGGTGGGCAATCAGCCCCAGCATTTT
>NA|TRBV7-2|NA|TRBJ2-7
CASSSFGRGYEQYF
TGTGCCAGCAGCTCGTTCGGTAGGGGCTACGAGCAGTACTTC
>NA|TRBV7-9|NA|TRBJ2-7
CASSLSGLEQYF
TGTGCCAGCAGCTTAAGCGGCCTCGAGCAGTACTTC
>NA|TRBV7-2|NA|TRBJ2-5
CASSLILRGQETQYF
TGTGCCAGCAGCTTAATTTTACGAGGCCAAGAGACCCAGTACTTC
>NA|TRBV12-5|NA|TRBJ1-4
CASGLVGQGTATNEKLFF
TGTGCTAGTGGTTTGGTAGGGCAGGGGACCGCAACTAATGAAAAACTGTTTTTT
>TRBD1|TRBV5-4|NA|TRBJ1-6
CASSLTGSASPLHF
TGTGCCAGCAGCCTGACAGGGTCGGCTTCACCCCTCCACTTT
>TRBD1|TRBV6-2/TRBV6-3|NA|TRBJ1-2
CASSTGQGVLYGYTF
TGTGCCAGCAGTACCGGACAGGGAGTGTTGTATGGCTACACCTTC
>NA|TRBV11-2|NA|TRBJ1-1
CASSWRYTAMNTEAFF
TGTGCCAGCAGCTGGAGGTACACAGCCATGAACACTGAAGCTTTCTTT
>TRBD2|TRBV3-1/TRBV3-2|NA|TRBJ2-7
CASSQDPPGLAGDEQYF
TGTGCCAGCAGCCAAGATCCCCCTGGACTAGCGGGAGACGAGCAGTACTTC
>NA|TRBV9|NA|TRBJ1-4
CASSVESGANEKLFF
TGTGCCAGCAGCGTAGAGTCAGGGGCTAATGAAAAACTGTTTTTT
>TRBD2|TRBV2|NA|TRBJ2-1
CASRALAGRNYNEQFF
TGTGCCAGCAGAGCCTTAGCGGGAAGAAACTACAATGAGCAGTTCTTC
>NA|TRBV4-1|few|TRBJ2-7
CASSPSGYGPYEQYF
TGCGCCAGCAGCCCCTCGGGGTATGGACCCTACGAGCAGTACTTC
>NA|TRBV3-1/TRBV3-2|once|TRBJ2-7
CASSQAGGETYEQYF
TGTGCCAGCAGCCAAGCAGGAGGGGAGACCTACGAGCAGTACTTC
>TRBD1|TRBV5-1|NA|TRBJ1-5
CASSLGGTGGEQPQHF
TGCGCCAGCAGCTTGGGAGGGACAGGGGGAGAACAGCCCCAGCATTTT
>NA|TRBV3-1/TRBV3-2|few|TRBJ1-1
CASSPLGGNTEAFF
TGTGCCAGCAGCCCCCTCGGGGGGAACACTGAAGCTTTCTTT
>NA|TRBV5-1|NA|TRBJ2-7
CASSLTGPGYEQYF
TGCGCCAGCAGCTTGACAGGACCCGGCTACGAGCAGTACTTC
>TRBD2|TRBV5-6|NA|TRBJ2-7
CASSLRTSGRGLAYEQYF
TGTGCCAGCAGCCTCCGGACTAGCGGGAGAGGTTTGGCTTACGAGCAGTACTTC
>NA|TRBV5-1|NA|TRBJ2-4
CASSTSRENIQYF
TGCGCCAGCAGCACCAGCAGGGAAAACATTCAGTACTTC
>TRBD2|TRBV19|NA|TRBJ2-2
CASSPGTTRGTGELFF
TGTGCCAGTAGCCCTGGGACTACCCGAGGGACCGGGGAGCTGTTTTTT
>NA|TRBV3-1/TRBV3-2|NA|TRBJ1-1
CASSPPDSEHTEAFF
TGTGCCAGCAGCCCCCCGGACAGCGAACACACTGAAGCTTTCTTT
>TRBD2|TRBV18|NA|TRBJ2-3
CASSPQREVTDTQYF
TGTGCCAGCTCACCGCAGCGGGAAGTCACAGATACGCAGTATTTT
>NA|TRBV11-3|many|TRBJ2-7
CASSLEGSDMNGQYF
TGTGCCAGCAGCTTAGAAGGAAGTGACATGAACGGGCAGTACTTC
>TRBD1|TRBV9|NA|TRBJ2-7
CASSQPGQGPNEQYF
TGTGCCAGCAGTCAACCTGGACAGGGGCCGAACGAGCAGTACTTC
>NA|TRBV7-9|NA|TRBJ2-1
CASSQDGGDRVSDEQFF
TGTGCCAGCAGCCAAGACGGGGGGGACAGGGTGAGCGATGAGCAGTTCTTC
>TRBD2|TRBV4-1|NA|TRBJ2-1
CASTTSGSPYNEQFF
TGCGCCAGCACCACTAGCGGGAGCCCCTACAATGAGCAGTTCTTC
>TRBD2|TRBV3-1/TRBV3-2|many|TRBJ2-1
CASSRQTSGSPPAGQFF
TGTGCCAGCAGCCGACAGACTAGCGGGAGCCCCCCCGCAGGGCAGTTCTTC
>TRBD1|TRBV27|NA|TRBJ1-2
CASSPDGTDLYGYTF
TGTGCCAGCAGTCCCGACGGGACAGACCTCTATGGCTACACCTTC
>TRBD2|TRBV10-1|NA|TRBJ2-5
CASSASGREETQYF
TGCGCCAGCAGTGCTAGCGGGAGAGAAGAGACCCAGTACTTC
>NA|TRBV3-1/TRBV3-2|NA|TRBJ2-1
CASSQTVRNEQFF
TGTGCCAGCAGCCAGACAGTGAGGAATGAGCAGTTCTTC
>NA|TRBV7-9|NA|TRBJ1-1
CATLGQGLSEAFF
TGTGCCACCCTCGGGCAGGGTCTATCTGAAGCTTTCTTT
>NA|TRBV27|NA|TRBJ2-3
CASRAPSSTDTQYF
TGTGCCAGTCGAGCGCCTTCTTCCACAGATACGCAGTATTTT